The 2 T cell receptor beta chains listed next were all sequenced from one sample in a study of PD-1 blockade in classical Hodgkin lymphoma. Each and every patient relapsed after autologous stem cell transplantation, and patients got differing brentuximab vedotin exposure. The method was immunoSEQ multiplex PCR; TCRdb's version includes in-frame clones alone and lacks a portion of them. The repertoire holds about 100,000 clones, with approximately 90% as singletons. The sample here was peripheral blood mononuclear cells (PBMCs), taken before the second cycle of nivolumab. The receptors derive from a human donor with classical Hodgkin lymphoma.

This chain connects TRBV27 to TRBJ2-6; D is ambiguous. Between the trimmed V and J ends, which lost 6 bases and 3 bases, there was a span of 6 bases. This CDR3 contains 13 residues. Germline V lookup: CDR1 MNHEY, CDR2 SMNVEV (reference sequence). The CDR3 DNA sequence: TGTGCCAGCAGCGTTTTTGGGGCCAACGTCCTGACTTTC. It is translated as CASSVFGANVLTF.

The chain employs TRBV4-1 and TRBJ2-5, with D maybe TRBD2 (7 bases). V lost 4 bases and J 3 bases, leaving 21 bases between the germline ends. Germline V gene sequence: CDR1 MGHRA, CDR2 YSYEKL. CDR3 size: 17 residues. Here the CDR3 DNA reads TGCGCCAGCAGCCTCCTGGCGAGGCAGGGGAGGGAAGAGACCCAGTACTTC. Translation: CASSLLARQGREETQYF.